The entry below gives a single T cell receptor beta chain sequence along with its context. Its matching antigen is unknown. These data belong to a study of cytomegalovirus exposure and HLA in healthy donors. Study observations and caveats: Common viral pathogens seemed, in a later analysis, to connect with several of the most significant clusters.

From germline, CDR1 is MNHEY and CDR2 SVGAGI. The CDR3 extends over 12 amino acids. Trimming took 6 bases from V and 4 from J, leaving 10 bases between them. The PCR ran on 60 Vbeta and 13 Jbeta primers. Clones were sequenced by immunoSEQ multiplex PCR, and TCRdb holds only the in-frame ones, with some missing. The repertoire holds about 43,000 clones, with roughly 60% as singletons. The sample taken for sequencing was PBMCs. The sequence came from a man in his fifties or sixties in good health and CMV-seropositive. The J gene is TRBJ2-7, the V gene TRBV6-5; D perhaps matches TRBD2 (6 bases). The CDR3 nucleotides are TGTGCCAGCAGCTCCAGCGGGTACGAGCAGTACTTC. This translates into CASSSSGYEQYF.